Sequencing of this T cell receptor (beta chain) was carried out in a study of blood T cell repertoires in COVID-19. Across the study: The United States, Italy and Spain were the sources of the acute and convalescent COVID-19 samples. Sources were T cells, B-cell-depleted T cells, or PBMCs; the material itself was cDNA or gDNA.

Per the original data handling: The authors estimated nucleated cell counts from reference gene primer amplification. Assay: immunoSEQ multiplex PCR; the TCRdb copy retains only in-frame clones and omits some. D and trimming come from the DNA, and the V and J calls and clone size come from that table. The table records 100,000 to 150,000 clones, approximately 80% of them present only once. The receptor was isolated from a human donor in a cohort sampled during active COVID-19. Material for sequencing was peripheral blood.

The CDR3 coding sequence is TGTGCCAGCTCAGAGGGGGGCCCCGGGACAGGGGTCGAGACCCAGTACTTC. It specifies CASSEGGPGTGVETQYF. The chain combines TRBV18 with TRBJ2-5; 10 bases agree with TRBD1. The CDR3 length is 17 residues. Germline V gene sequence: CDR1 KGHSH, CDR2 LQKENI. The trim removed 5 bases at V and 5 bases at J, leaving 14 bases unmatched.